This T cell receptor beta chain was sequenced for a study of cytomegalovirus exposure and HLA in healthy donors. Germline assignment: CDR1 MNHNS and CDR2 SASEGT. The CDR3 covers 12 residues. V lost 3 bases, J lost 5 bases, and 8 bases lay in between. 60 Vbeta and 13 Jbeta primers were used in PCR. Profiling relied on immunoSEQ multiplex PCR, and the TCRdb table lists in-frame clones only, not all of them. This repertoire shows roughly 100,000 clones, approximately 85% found once; its top ten account for 1.6%. This receptor was identified in a man aged 45-60 years in good health and CMV-seronegative. This chain links TRBV6-1 with TRBJ2-7; D is perhaps TRBD1 (5 bases). The sample comprised PBMCs. The CDR3, as DNA: TGTGCCAGCAGTGACAGGGAAGACGAGCAGTACTTC. It encodes CASSDREDEQYF.